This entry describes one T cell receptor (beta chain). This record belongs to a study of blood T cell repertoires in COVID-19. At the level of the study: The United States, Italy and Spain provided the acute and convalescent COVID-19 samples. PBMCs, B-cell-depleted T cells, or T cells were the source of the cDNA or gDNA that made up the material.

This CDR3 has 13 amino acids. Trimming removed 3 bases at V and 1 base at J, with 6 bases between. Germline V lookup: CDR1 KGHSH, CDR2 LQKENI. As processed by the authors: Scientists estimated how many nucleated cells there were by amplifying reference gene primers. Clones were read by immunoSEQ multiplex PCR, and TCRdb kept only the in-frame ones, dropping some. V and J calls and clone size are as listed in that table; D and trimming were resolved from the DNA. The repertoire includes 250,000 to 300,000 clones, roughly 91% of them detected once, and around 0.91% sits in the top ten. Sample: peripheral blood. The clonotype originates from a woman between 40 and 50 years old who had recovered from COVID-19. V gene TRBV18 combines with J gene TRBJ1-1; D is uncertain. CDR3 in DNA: TGTGCCAGCTCACCGACTCAGAACACTGAAGCTTTCTTT. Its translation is CASSPTQNTEAFF.